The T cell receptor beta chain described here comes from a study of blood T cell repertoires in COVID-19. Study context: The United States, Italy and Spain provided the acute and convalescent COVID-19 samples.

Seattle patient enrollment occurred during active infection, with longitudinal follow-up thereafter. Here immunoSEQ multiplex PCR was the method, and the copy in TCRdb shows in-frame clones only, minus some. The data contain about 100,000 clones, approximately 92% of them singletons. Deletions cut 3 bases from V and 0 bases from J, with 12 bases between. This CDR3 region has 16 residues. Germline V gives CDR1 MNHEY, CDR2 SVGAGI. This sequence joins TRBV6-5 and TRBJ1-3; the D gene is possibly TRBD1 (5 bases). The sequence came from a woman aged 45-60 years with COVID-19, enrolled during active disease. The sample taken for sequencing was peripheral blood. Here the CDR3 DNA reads TGTGCCAGCAGTTATTCAGGAGGGGCCTCTGGAAACACCATATATTTT. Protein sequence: CASSYSGGASGNTIYF.